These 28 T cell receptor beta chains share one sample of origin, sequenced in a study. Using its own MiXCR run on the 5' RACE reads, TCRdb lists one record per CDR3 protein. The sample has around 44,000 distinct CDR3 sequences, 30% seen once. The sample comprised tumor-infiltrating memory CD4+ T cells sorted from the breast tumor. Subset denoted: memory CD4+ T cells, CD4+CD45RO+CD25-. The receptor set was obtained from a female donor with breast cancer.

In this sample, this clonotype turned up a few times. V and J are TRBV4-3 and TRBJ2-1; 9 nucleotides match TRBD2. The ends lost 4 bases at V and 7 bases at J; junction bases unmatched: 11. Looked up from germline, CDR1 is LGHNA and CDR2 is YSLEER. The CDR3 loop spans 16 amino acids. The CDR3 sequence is CASSRRYLAGLNEQFF. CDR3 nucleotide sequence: TGCGCCAGCAGCCGCCGCTACCTAGCGGGGTTAAATGAGCAGTTCTTC.

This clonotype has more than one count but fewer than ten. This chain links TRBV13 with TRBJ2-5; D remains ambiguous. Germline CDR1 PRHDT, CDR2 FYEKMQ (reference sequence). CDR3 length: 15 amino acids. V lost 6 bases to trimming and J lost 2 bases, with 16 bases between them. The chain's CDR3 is CASSPLRYQQETQYF. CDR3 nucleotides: TGTGCCAGCAGTCCGCTCAGGTACCAACAAGAGACCCAGTACTTC.

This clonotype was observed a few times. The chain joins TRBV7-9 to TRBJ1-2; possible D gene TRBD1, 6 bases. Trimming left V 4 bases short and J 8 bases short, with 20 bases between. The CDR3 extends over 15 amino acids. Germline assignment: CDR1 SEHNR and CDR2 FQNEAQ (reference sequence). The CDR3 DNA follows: TGTGCCAGCAGCTCCTCCCTTAGTTCAGGGGACGGCTACACCTTC. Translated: CASSSSLSSGDGYTF.

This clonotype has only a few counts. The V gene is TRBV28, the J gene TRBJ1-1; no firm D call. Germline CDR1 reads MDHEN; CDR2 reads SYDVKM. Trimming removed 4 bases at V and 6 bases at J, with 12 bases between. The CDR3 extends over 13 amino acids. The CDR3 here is CASSSPHSAEAFF. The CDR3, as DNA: TGTGCCAGCAGTTCCCCCCATTCAGCTGAAGCTTTCTTT.

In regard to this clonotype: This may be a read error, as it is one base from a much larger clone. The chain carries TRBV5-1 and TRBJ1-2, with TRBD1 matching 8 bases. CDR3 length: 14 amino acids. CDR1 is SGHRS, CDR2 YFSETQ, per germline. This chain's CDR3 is CTSSPGDRNYGYTF. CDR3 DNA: TGCACCAGCAGCCCCGGGGACAGGAACTATGGCTACACCTTC.

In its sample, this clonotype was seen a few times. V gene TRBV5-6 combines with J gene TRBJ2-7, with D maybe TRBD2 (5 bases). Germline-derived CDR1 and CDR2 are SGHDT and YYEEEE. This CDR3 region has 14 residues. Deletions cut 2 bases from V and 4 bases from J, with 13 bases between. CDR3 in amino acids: CASSFQDGGYEQYF. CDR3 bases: TGTGCCAGCAGCTTTCAGGACGGAGGATACGAGCAGTACTTC.

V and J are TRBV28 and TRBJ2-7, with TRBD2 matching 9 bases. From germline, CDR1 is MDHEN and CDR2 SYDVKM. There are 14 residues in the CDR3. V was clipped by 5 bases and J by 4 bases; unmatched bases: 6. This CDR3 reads CASSVSGSVYEQYF. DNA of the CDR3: TGTGCCAGCAGTGTTAGCGGGAGTGTTTACGAGCAGTACTTC.

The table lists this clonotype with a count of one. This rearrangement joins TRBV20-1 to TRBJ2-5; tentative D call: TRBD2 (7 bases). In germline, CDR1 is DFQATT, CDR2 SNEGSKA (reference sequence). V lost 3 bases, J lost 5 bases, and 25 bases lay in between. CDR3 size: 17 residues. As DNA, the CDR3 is TGCAGTGCTAGTCGGGACCGGGGGGCGTATGCGGGCGAGACCCAGTACTTC. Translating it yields CSASRDRGAYAGETQYF.

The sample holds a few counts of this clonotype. As DNA, the CDR3 is TGTGCCAGCGGGAGTTCTAACGGGGAGCTGTTTTTT. Its translation is CASGSSNGELFF. The chain is built from TRBV9 and TRBJ2-2; D may be TRBD2 (5 bases). With 7 bases removed from V and 7 bases from J, the gap between germline ends came to 11 bases. CDR1 and CDR2 (germline): SGDLS, YYNGEE. This CDR3 is 12 amino acids long.

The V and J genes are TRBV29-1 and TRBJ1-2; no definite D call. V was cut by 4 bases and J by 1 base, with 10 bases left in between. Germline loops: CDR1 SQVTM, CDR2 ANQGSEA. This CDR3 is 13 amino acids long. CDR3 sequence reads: CSVAQELNYGYTF. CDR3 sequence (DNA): TGCAGCGTTGCTCAGGAGCTTAACTATGGCTACACCTTC.

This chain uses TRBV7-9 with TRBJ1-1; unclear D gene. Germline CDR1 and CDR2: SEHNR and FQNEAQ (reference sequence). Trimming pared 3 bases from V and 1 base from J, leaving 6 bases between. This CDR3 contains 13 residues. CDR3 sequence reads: CASSFIENTEAFF. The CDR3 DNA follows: TGTGCCAGCAGCTTTATAGAGAACACTGAAGCTTTCTTT.

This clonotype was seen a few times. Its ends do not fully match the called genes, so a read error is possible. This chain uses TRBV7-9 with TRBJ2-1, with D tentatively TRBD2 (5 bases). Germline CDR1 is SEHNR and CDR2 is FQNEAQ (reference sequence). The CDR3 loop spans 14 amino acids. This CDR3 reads CASSLALLENEQFF. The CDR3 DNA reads TGTGCCAGCAGCCTAGCCCTGTTGGAAAATGAGCAGTTCTTC.

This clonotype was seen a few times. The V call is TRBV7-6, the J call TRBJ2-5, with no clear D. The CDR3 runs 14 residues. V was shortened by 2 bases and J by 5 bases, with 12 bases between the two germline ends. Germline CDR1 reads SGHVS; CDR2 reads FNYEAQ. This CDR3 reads CASSLRPLGETQYF. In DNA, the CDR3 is TGTGCCAGCAGCTTAAGGCCCCTGGGGGAGACCCAGTACTTC.

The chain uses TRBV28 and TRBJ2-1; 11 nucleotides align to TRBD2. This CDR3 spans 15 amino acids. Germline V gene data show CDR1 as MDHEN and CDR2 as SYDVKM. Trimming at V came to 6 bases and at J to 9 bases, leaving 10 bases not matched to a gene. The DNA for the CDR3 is TGTGCCAGCAGCTATCGAGGGCTAGCGGGAGGTGAGCAGTTCTTC. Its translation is CASSYRGLAGGEQFF.

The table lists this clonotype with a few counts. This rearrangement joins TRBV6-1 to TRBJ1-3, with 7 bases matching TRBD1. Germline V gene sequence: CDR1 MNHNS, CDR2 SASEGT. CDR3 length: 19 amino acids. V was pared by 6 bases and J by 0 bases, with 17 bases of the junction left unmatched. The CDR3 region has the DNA TGTGCCAGCAGCAGGGGGACGGCCGTCGGGTCCTTCTCTGGAAACACCATATATTTT. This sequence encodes CASSRGTAVGSFSGNTIYF.

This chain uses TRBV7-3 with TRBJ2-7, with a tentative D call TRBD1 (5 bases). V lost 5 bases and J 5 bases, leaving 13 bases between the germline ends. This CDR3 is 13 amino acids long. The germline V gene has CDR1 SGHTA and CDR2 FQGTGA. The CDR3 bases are TGTGCCAGCAGCGCCGACACAGGCAACGAGCAGTACTTC. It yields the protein CASSADTGNEQYF.

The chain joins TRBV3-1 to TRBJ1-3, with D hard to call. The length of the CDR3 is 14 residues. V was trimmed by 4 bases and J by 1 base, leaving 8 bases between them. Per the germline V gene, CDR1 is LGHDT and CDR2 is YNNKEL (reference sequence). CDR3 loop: CASSRHGSGNTIYF. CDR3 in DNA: TGTGCCAGCAGCCGCCACGGGTCTGGAAACACCATATATTTT.

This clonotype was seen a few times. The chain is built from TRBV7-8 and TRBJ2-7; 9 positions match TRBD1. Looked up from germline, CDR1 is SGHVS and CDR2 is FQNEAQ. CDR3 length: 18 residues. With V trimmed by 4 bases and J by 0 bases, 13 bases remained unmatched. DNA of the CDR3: TGTGCCAGCAGCTACTCCGGGACAGGGTTCGGCGGCTCCTACGAGCAGTACTTC. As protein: CASSYSGTGFGGSYEQYF. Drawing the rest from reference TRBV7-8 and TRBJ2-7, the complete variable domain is GAGVSQSPRYKVAKRGQDVALRCDPISGHVSLFWYQQALGQGPEFLTYFQNEAQLDKSGLPSDRFFAERPEGSVSTLKIQRTQQEDSAVYLCASSYSGTGFGGSYEQYFGPGTRLTVT.

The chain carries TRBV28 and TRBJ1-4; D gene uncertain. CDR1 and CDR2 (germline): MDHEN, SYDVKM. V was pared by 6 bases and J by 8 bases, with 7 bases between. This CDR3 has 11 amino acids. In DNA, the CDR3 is TGTGCCAGCAGGGCCAGGGAAAAACTGTTTTTT. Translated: CASRAREKLFF.

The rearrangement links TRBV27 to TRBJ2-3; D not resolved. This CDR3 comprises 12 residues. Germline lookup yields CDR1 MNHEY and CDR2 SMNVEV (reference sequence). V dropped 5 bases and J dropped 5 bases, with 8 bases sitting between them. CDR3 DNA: TGTGCCAGCAGTCCCTATGGAGATACGCAGTATTTT. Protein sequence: CASSPYGDTQYF.

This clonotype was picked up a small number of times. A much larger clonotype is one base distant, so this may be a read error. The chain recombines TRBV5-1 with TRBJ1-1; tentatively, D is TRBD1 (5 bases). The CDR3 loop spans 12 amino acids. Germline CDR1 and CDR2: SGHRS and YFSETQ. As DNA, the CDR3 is TGCGCCAACAGCTTTGGGGGCACTGAAGCTTTCTTT. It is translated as CANSFGGTEAFF.

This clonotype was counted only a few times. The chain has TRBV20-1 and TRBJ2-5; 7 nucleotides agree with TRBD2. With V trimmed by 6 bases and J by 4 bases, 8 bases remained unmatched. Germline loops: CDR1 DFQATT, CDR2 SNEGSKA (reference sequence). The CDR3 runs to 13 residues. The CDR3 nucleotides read TGCAGTGCCACCCCACTAGCGCGAGAGACCCAGTACTTC. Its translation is CSATPLARETQYF.

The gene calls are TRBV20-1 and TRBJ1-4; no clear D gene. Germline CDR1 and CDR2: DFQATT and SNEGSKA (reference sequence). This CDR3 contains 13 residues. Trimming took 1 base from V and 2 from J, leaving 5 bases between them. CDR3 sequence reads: CSARGVTNEKLFF. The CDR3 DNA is TGCAGTGCTAGAGGGGTTACTAATGAAAAACTGTTTTTT.

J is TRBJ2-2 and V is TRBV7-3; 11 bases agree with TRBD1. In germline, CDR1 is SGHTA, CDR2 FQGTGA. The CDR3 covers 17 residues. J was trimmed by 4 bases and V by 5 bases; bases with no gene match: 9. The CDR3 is CASSRRTGGFGTGELFF. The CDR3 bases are TGTGCCAGCAGCCGCCGGACAGGGGGCTTTGGCACCGGGGAGCTGTTTTTT.

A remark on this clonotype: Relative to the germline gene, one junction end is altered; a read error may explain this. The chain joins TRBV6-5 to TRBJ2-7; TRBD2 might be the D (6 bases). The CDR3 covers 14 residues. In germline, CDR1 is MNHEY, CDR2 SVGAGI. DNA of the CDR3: TGTGCCGGCAGTTATCGGGGCGGGACCTACGAGCAGTACTTC. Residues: CAGSYRGGTYEQYF.

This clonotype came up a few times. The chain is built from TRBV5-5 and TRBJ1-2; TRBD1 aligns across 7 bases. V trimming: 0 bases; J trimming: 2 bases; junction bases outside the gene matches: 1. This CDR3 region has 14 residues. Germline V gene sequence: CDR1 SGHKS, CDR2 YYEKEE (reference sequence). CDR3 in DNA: TGTGCCAGCAGCTTGGGGACAGGAAACTATGGCTACACCTTC. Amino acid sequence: CASSLGTGNYGYTF.

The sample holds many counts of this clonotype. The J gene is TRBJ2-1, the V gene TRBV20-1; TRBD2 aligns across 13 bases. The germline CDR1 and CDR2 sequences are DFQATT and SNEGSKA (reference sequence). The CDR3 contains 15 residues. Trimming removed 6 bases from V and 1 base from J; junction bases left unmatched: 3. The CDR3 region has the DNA TGCAGTGCAAGGACTAGCGGGAGTTCCTACAATGAGCAGTTCTTC. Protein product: CSARTSGSSYNEQFF.

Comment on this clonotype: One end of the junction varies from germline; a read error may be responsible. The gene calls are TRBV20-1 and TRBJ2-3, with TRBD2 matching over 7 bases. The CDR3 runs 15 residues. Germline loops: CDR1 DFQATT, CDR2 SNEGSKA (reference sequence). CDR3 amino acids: CSASGASGRTDAQYF. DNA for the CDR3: TGCAGTGCTAGTGGGGCTAGCGGCCGCACAGATGCGCAGTATTTT.